This TCR beta chain was captured by sequencing in a study of cytomegalovirus exposure and HLA in healthy donors. There are 15 residues in the CDR3. Unmatched junction bases numbered 6, after V lost 3 bases and J lost 4 bases. Germline lookup yields CDR1 SGHTA and CDR2 FQGTGA. In this sample, this clone turned up once. PCR primers comprised 60 Vbeta and 13 Jbeta primers. Generated by immunoSEQ multiplex PCR, the TCRdb table keeps only in-frame clones and is missing some. The sample lists 170,000 or so clones; 70% to 80% were seen once. The chain combines TRBV7-3 with TRBJ2-1; TRBD2 matches at 7 bases. Sequencing used PBMCs. The clonotype comes from a male donor in good health and CMV-seronegative. CDR3 nucleotide sequence: TGTGCCAGCAGCTTGTTAGCGGGCGCGTACAATGAGCAGTTCTTC. Its translation: CASSLLAGAYNEQFF.